Each of the 30 T cell receptor beta chains below was sequenced from the same sample in a study of identical twins. TCRdb ran MiXCR on the 5' RACE reads and lists one entry per CDR3 protein. Among 500,000 to 600,000 distinct CDR3 sequences listed, under 25% were seen once. This same sample was also taken into another study, of T cells expressing NK-cell markers.

Source material: CD4+ T cells sorted from blood. The receptors stem from a woman between 18 and 29 years old in good health.

V usage is TRBV10-3 and J usage is TRBJ1-6, with D possibly TRBD1 on 5 matching bases. Germline loops: CDR1 ENHRY, CDR2 SYGVKD. Trimming took off 6 bases at V and 8 bases at J, with 17 bases between the two ends. The CDR3 length is 15 residues. The CDR3 DNA reads as TGTGCCATCAGGGGGACGATCGGGAGGGATTCACCCCTCCACTTT. Translation gives CAIRGTIGRDSPLHF.

The chain links TRBV20-1 to TRBJ2-7; 7 bases match TRBD1. Germline V CDR1 and CDR2: DFQATT, SNEGSKA (reference sequence). The CDR3 covers 14 residues. J was trimmed by 3 bases and V by 5 bases; bases with no gene match: 10. The CDR3 spells CSALGQEKNYEQYF. The CDR3 DNA is TGCAGTGCTCTTGGACAGGAGAAAAACTACGAGCAGTACTTC.

The sample holds a few counts of this clonotype. The V gene is TRBV20-1, the J gene TRBJ2-7; 10 nucleotides line up with TRBD2. J gave up 6 bases and V 4 bases, and 15 bases lay outside the gene matches. Germline loops: CDR1 DFQATT, CDR2 SNEGSKA (reference sequence). This CDR3 has 16 amino acids. CDR3 nucleotides: TGCAGTGCTATACCGACCCTAGCGGGAGTTATTGGCGAGCAGTACTTC. It codes for CSAIPTLAGVIGEQYF.

The rearrangement joins TRBV10-3 to TRBJ1-1; D remains unclear. Between the trimmed V and J ends, which lost 2 bases and 1 base, there was a span of 11 bases. There are 15 residues in the CDR3. Germline values: CDR1 ENHRY, CDR2 SYGVKD. Here the CDR3 reads CAISENLFGNTEAFF. CDR3 nucleotide sequence: TGTGCCATCAGTGAGAACCTCTTCGGGAACACTGAAGCTTTCTTT.

This clonotype has more than one count but fewer than ten. This chain uses TRBV20-1 with TRBJ2-3; D is uncertain. CDR1 is DFQATT and CDR2 is SNEGSKA in the germline V gene (reference sequence). The CDR3 is 12 amino acids. Trimming stripped 5 bases from V and 6 bases from J, with 12 bases between. The CDR3 DNA reads TGCAGTGCTGCCACGGATGAGGATACGCAGTATTTT. It encodes CSAATDEDTQYF.

This chain links TRBV6-5 with TRBJ1-6; the match to TRBD1 covers 8 bases. Germline loops: CDR1 MNHEY, CDR2 SVGAGI. The V and J ends lost 6 bases and 14 bases, in that order; junction bases with no gene match: 6. The CDR3 length is 12 residues. CDR3 nucleotide sequence: TGTGCCAGCAGAACAGGGGGGACGACCCTCCACTTT. This gives the protein CASRTGGTTLHF.

This clonotype was detected a few times. CDR3 sequence: CASSLAGGPREEQFF. DNA for the CDR3: TGTGCCAGCAGTTTAGCGGGAGGCCCGCGTGAGGAGCAGTTCTTC. The rearrangement uses TRBV12-3 or TRBV12-4 and TRBJ2-1; D perhaps matches TRBD2 (6 bases). The CDR3 sequence is 15 residues long. The ends were cut back, 0 bases at V and 10 bases at J, with 16 bases in the middle.

This clonotype was recorded at least ten times. J is TRBJ2-5 and V is TRBV15; 7 nucleotides match TRBD1. V shed 0 bases and J 7 bases; nucleotides not matched to a gene: 8. This CDR3 has 15 amino acids. Germline values: CDR1 LNHNV, CDR2 YYDKDF (reference sequence). The CDR3 DNA follows: TGTGCCACCAGCAGAGAAGGGACAGTCGGCGCGACCCAGTACTTC. This codes for CATSREGTVGATQYF.

The chain uses TRBV6-1 and TRBJ1-2; 12 bases are a match to TRBD1. Germline CDR1 and CDR2: MNHNS and SASEGT. This CDR3 comprises 15 residues. The J segment lost 2 bases and the V segment lost 6 bases, leaving 4 bases of the junction unmatched. The CDR3 DNA reads TGTGCCAGCAGGGGGACAGGGGGCGTCAACTATGGCTACACCTTC. Amino acid sequence: CASRGTGGVNYGYTF.

This chain links TRBV10-3 with TRBJ1-2; D may be TRBD1 (5 bases). The CDR3 totals 16 residues. Per the germline V gene, CDR1 is ENHRY and CDR2 is SYGVKD. Between the trimmed V and J ends, which lost 4 bases and 4 bases, there was a span of 19 bases. CDR3 sequence reads: CAISGSSGTTIYGYTF. Written as DNA, the CDR3 is TGTGCCATCAGTGGTTCGTCCGGGACTACTATCTATGGCTACACCTTC.

V gene TRBV25-1 combines with J gene TRBJ2-6, with D unclear. From germline, CDR1 is MGHDK and CDR2 SYGVNS. With 9 bases removed from V and 5 bases from J, the gap between germline ends came to 5 bases. CDR3 length: 11 amino acids. In DNA, the CDR3 is TGTGCCAGGGCGCGGGCCAACGTCCTGACTTTC. The encoded protein is CARARANVLTF.

This clonotype was observed many times. The rearrangement uses TRBV5-5 and TRBJ1-2; TRBD1 might be the D (6 bases). This CDR3 has 13 amino acids. CDR1 is SGHKS and CDR2 is YYEKEE in the germline V gene (reference sequence). V lost 2 bases and J lost 6, with 11 bases in between. Here the CDR3 DNA reads TGTGCCAGCAGCTTCGGGGGGGCGAATGGCTACACCTTC. Its translation: CASSFGGANGYTF.

The V call is TRBV2, the J call TRBJ2-1, with TRBD2 identical over 10 bases. V shed 9 bases and J 3 bases; nucleotides not matched to a gene: 8. There are 15 residues in the CDR3. The germline CDR1 and CDR2 sequences are SNHLY and FYNNEI. Here the CDR3 DNA reads TGTGCCAGTAGGGCCTCTAGCGGGAGCTACAATGAGCAGTTCTTC. This codes for CASRASSGSYNEQFF. The variable domain in full, completed from reference TRBV2 and TRBJ2-1, reads EPEVTQTPSHQVTQMGQEVILRCVPISNHLYFYWYRQILGQKVEFLVSFYNNEISEKSEIFDDQFSVERPDGSNFTLKIRSTKLEDSAMYFCASRASSGSYNEQFFGPGTRLTVL.

The chain recombines TRBV6-1 with TRBJ1-2, with D unclear. The CDR3 spans 15 residues. V lost 0 bases to trimming and J lost 3 bases, with 11 bases between them. In germline, CDR1 is MNHNS, CDR2 SASEGT. The CDR3 coding sequence is TGTGCCAGCAGTGAAGCGCGGGCATCGTACTATGGCTACACCTTC. Amino acids: CASSEARASYYGYTF.

The J gene is TRBJ1-4, the V gene TRBV5-1, with no clear D. V was pared by 4 bases and J by 8 bases, with 12 bases between. Germline V gene data show CDR1 as SGHRS and CDR2 as YFSETQ. The CDR3 length is 13 residues. The chain's CDR3 is CASSPSQGEKLFF. The CDR3 DNA reads TGCGCCAGCAGCCCCTCCCAAGGAGAAAAACTGTTTTTT.

This clonotype was counted between two and nine times. This chain links TRBV7-9 with TRBJ2-2; a weak D match, TRBD2 (6 bases). Germline V gene lookup returns CDR1 SEHNR and CDR2 FQNEAQ (reference sequence). The CDR3 runs to 14 residues. With 5 bases removed from V and 7 bases from J, the gap between germline ends came to 14 bases. The CDR3 region is CASSPGGDDGELFF. In DNA, the CDR3 is TGTGCCAGCAGCCCCGGAGGGGACGACGGGGAGCTGTTTTTT. Full variable domain (remainder filled in from reference TRBV7-9 and TRBJ2-2): DTGVSQNPRHKITKRGQNVTFRCDPISEHNRLYWYRQTLGQGPEFLTYFQNEAQLEKSRLLSDRFSAERPKGSFSTLEIQRTEQGDSAMYLCASSPGGDDGELFFGEGSRLTVL.

This chain connects TRBV5-1 to TRBJ2-7; 11 bases agree with TRBD1. The CDR3 has 15 amino acids. CDR1 and CDR2 from the germline V gene are SGHRS and YFSETQ. V shed 3 bases, J shed 6 bases, and the junction held 8 bases outside the gene matches. The CDR3 reads CASSYAGTGGREQYF. CDR3 DNA sequence: TGCGCCAGCAGCTACGCCGGGACAGGGGGTCGCGAGCAGTACTTC.

The chain carries TRBV5-1 and TRBJ2-5; tentatively, D is TRBD2 (6 bases). CDR1 and CDR2 from the germline V gene are SGHRS and YFSETQ. This CDR3 is built from 14 residues. V was shortened by 2 bases and J by 4 bases, with 12 bases between the two germline ends. The CDR3 DNA is TGCGCCAGCAGCTTACTTCCCGGGGGAGAGACCCAGTACTTC. Translated: CASSLLPGGETQYF. Supplemented by reference TRBV5-1 and TRBJ2-5, the full variable domain reads KAGVTQTPRYLIKTRGQQVTLSCSPISGHRSVSWYQQTPGQGLQFLFEYFSETQRNKGNFPGRFSGRQFSNSRSEMNVSTLELGDSALYLCASSLLPGGETQYFGPGTRLLVL.

V gene TRBV6-1 combines with J gene TRBJ2-5; D gene unclear. The V and J ends lost 5 bases and 1 base respectively, with 11 bases between them. Germline V gene data show CDR1 as MNHNS and CDR2 as SASEGT. The CDR3 spans 14 residues. For the CDR3, the DNA is TGTGCCAGCAGTCCTCTCGCGTCCCAAGAGACCCAGTACTTC. This translates into CASSPLASQETQYF.

The chain uses TRBV7-2 and TRBJ2-7; D is uncertain. The V gene lost 0 bases and the J gene lost 0 bases, with 9 bases spanning the gap. The CDR3 length is 15 residues. Germline loops: CDR1 SGHTA, CDR2 FQGNSA. This CDR3 reads CASSLALGSSYEQYF. Here the CDR3 DNA reads TGTGCCAGCAGCTTAGCGCTAGGTAGCTCCTACGAGCAGTACTTC.

The chain joins TRBV3-1 to TRBJ1-1; 9 nucleotides line up with TRBD1. The CDR3 extends over 17 amino acids. J lost 2 bases, V lost 4 bases, and 11 bases had no gene match. Germline V gene lookup returns CDR1 LGHDT and CDR2 YNNKEL (reference sequence). CDR3 DNA: TGTGCCAGCAGCCGCCGCGTGGGGGGACAGGGTAACACTGAAGCTTTCTTT. Protein: CASSRRVGGQGNTEAFF.

In this sample, this clonotype turned up a few times. This chain connects TRBV5-1 to TRBJ2-5; 10 positions match TRBD2. The CDR3 sequence is 15 residues long. CDR1 and CDR2 from the germline V gene are SGHRS and YFSETQ. V gave up 3 bases and J gave up 1 base; unmatched junction bases: 3. The CDR3 reads CASSSSGGGQETQYF. CDR3 DNA sequence: TGCGCCAGCAGCTCTAGCGGGGGAGGCCAAGAGACCCAGTACTTC.

J is TRBJ2-7 and V is TRBV2, with TRBD2 matching 11 bases. This CDR3 has 14 residues. The trim removed 6 bases at V and 5 bases at J, leaving 6 bases unmatched. CDR1 SNHLY and CDR2 FYNNEI come from the germline V gene. This chain's CDR3 is CASRMGLAENEQYF. The CDR3 DNA reads as TGTGCCAGCAGGATGGGACTAGCGGAGAACGAGCAGTACTTC.

This sequence joins TRBV28 and TRBJ1-1, with D tentatively TRBD1 (6 bases). The length of the CDR3 is 12 residues. The germline V and J ends were trimmed by 6 bases and 5 bases, with 10 bases remaining between them. In germline, CDR1 is MDHEN, CDR2 SYDVKM. The CDR3 protein is CASSQQGTEAFF. The CDR3 bases are TGTGCCAGCAGCCAACAGGGTACTGAAGCTTTCTTT.

There are a few counts of this clonotype. This chain uses TRBV4-3 with TRBJ2-1, with D uncertain. The CDR3 covers 13 residues. Germline CDR1 reads LGHNA; CDR2 reads YSLEER. V shed 2 bases and J shed 10 bases, with 12 bases lying between them. In DNA, the CDR3 is TGCGCCAGCAGCCAATTAACCGCTGACGAGCAGTTCTTC. Residues: CASSQLTADEQFF.

This clonotype was seen more than once but under ten times. The chain joins TRBV5-1 to TRBJ2-1, with a weak D call TRBD2 (5 bases). V shed 4 bases and J shed 10 bases, with 18 bases lying between them. Germline CDR1 is SGHRS and CDR2 is YFSETQ. This CDR3 is built from 14 residues. CDR3 sequence (DNA): TGCGCCAGCAGCATGGGGAGTCCGGAAGTGGAGCAGTTCTTC. It encodes CASSMGSPEVEQFF.

The V gene is TRBV7-7, the J gene TRBJ2-7; 8 bases match TRBD2. This CDR3 comprises 14 residues. The germline V gene encodes CDR1 SSHAT and CDR2 FNYEAQ (reference sequence). Trimming cost V 5 bases and J 3 bases; bases outside gene matches: 6. Here the CDR3 DNA reads TGTGCCAGCAGCCCGGGACTAGGAAGCTACGAGCAGTACTTC. This translates into CASSPGLGSYEQYF.

This chain joins TRBV2 and TRBJ1-6, with D unclear. The CDR3 consists of 12 residues. Trimming took 8 bases from V and 7 from J, leaving 9 bases between them. From germline, CDR1 is SNHLY and CDR2 FYNNEI. CDR3 sequence reads: CASVDENSPLHF. Here the CDR3 DNA reads TGTGCCAGCGTCGACGAAAATTCACCCCTCCACTTT.

This clonotype was recorded a few times. This chain links TRBV24-1 with TRBJ2-1, with 9 bases that match TRBD1. Germline CDR1 KGHDR, CDR2 SFDVKD. The CDR3 covers 15 residues. J gave up 7 bases and V 4 bases, and 7 bases lay outside the gene matches. In DNA, the CDR3 is TGTGCCACCAGTGACTCCGGGACAGGGATTAATGAGCAGTTCTTC. The encoded protein is CATSDSGTGINEQFF.

This clonotype appeared a few times. J is TRBJ2-7 and V is TRBV5-5; D remains unclear. The V and J ends lost 2 bases and 1 base respectively, with 10 bases between them. Germline CDR1 SGHKS, CDR2 YYEKEE (reference sequence). The CDR3 totals 14 residues. The CDR3 here is CASSFSRASYEQYF. Written as DNA, the CDR3 is TGTGCCAGCAGCTTTAGCCGGGCGTCCTACGAGCAGTACTTC.